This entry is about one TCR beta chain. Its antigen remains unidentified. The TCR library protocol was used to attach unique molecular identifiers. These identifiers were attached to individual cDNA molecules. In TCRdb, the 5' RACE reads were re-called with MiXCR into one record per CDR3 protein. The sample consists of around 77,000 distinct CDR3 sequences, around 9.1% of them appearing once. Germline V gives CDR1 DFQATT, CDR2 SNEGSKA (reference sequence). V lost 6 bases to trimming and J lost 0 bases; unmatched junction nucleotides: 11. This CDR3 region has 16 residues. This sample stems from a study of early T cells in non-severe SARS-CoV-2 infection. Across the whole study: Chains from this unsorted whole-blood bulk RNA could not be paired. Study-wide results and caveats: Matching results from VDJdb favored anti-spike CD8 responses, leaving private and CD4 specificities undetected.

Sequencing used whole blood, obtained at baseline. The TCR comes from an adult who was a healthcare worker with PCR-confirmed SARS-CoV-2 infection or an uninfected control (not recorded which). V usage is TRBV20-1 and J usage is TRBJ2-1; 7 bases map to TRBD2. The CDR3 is CSASVLRGSSYNEQFF. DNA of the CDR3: TGCAGTGCATCCGTCCTGCGGGGGAGCTCCTACAATGAGCAGTTCTTC.